The T cell receptor beta chain under discussion was sequenced for a study of T cell responses to AZD1222 COVID-19 vaccine. The ends were cut back, 3 bases at V and 0 bases at J, with 16 bases in the middle. Germline V gene lookup returns CDR1 SGDLS and CDR2 YYNGEE. The CDR3 totals 17 residues. The protocol was immunoSEQ multiplex PCR, while the TCRdb copy is restricted to in-frame clones and leaves out a portion. The sample yields 84,000 or so clones, 90% seen once. Regarding the study as a whole: Clonal diversity may have been underestimated in mostly white British donors. Across spike, vaccine-associated CD4 TCRs were found, dominant at 160-218 and 743-854.

Comments on this clone: Its specificity is not known.

This receptor was obtained from an adult in good health. This specimen was peripheral blood, taken on day 0 of AZD1222 vaccination. V and J are TRBV9 and TRBJ1-3, with TRBD1 as a possible D gene (6 bases). The CDR3 reads CASSAGPGVDSGNTIYF. DNA for the CDR3: TGTGCCAGCAGCGCAGGGCCAGGGGTCGACTCTGGAAACACCATATATTTT.